The TCR beta chain under discussion was sequenced for a study of blood T cells in healthy people across ages. V was trimmed by 9 bases and J by 10 bases, leaving 19 bases between them. The germline V gene encodes CDR1 ENHRY and CDR2 SYGVKD. CDR3 length: 14 residues. Peripheral blood was drawn, approximately 9.5 milliliters per donor. Study-wide findings and caveats: PBMCs went unsorted, and a conclusive naive versus antigen-experienced comparison was therefore prevented. In the absence of known donor CMV status, changes in expanded clonotypes were possibly confounded.

Primers used in a second PCR of roughly 7 to 12 cycles were a sample-barcoded 5' primer and a J-beta primer mix. Tags on each cDNA molecule came from a template-switch adaptor with 12 random nucleotides. TCRdb redid the calling of the 5' RACE reads with MiXCR, one entry per CDR3 protein. This table holds approximately 1.5 million distinct CDR3 sequences, roughly two fifths found once. In this sample, this clonotype turned up a few times. Its antigen is still unknown. The chain recombines TRBV10-3 with TRBJ1-6; D gene ambiguous. The material sequenced was blood. This TCR came from a woman under 30 in good health. The CDR3 bases are TGTGCCATTGTCAAGGGCCGAGGAGGATCACCCCTCCACTTT. Translation gives CAIVKGRGGSPLHF.